The sequence of this T cell receptor (beta chain) was determined in a study of vaccination effects on CD4 cells after COVID-19. Generated by immunoSEQ multiplex PCR, the TCRdb table keeps only in-frame clones and is missing some. Among about 73,000 clones listed, around 67% were seen once. The CDR3 runs 14 residues. With respect to this clone: The target antigen is unknown.

Following a roughly 9-day culture, CD4+ T cells were purified. Participants got two doses of BNT162b2 or mRNA-1273 vaccine. The sequence came from a human donor who received a COVID-19 vaccine. The sequenced sample was CD4+ T cells from PBMCs cultured without peptide, obtained after COVID-19 vaccination. This chain connects TRBV21-1 to TRBJ1-2. TRBV21-1 is assigned pseudogene status. The CDR3 here is CASSKEEVTVGYTF. The CDR3 bases are TGTGCCAGCAGCAAAGAGGAGGTTACTGTTGGCTACACCTTC.